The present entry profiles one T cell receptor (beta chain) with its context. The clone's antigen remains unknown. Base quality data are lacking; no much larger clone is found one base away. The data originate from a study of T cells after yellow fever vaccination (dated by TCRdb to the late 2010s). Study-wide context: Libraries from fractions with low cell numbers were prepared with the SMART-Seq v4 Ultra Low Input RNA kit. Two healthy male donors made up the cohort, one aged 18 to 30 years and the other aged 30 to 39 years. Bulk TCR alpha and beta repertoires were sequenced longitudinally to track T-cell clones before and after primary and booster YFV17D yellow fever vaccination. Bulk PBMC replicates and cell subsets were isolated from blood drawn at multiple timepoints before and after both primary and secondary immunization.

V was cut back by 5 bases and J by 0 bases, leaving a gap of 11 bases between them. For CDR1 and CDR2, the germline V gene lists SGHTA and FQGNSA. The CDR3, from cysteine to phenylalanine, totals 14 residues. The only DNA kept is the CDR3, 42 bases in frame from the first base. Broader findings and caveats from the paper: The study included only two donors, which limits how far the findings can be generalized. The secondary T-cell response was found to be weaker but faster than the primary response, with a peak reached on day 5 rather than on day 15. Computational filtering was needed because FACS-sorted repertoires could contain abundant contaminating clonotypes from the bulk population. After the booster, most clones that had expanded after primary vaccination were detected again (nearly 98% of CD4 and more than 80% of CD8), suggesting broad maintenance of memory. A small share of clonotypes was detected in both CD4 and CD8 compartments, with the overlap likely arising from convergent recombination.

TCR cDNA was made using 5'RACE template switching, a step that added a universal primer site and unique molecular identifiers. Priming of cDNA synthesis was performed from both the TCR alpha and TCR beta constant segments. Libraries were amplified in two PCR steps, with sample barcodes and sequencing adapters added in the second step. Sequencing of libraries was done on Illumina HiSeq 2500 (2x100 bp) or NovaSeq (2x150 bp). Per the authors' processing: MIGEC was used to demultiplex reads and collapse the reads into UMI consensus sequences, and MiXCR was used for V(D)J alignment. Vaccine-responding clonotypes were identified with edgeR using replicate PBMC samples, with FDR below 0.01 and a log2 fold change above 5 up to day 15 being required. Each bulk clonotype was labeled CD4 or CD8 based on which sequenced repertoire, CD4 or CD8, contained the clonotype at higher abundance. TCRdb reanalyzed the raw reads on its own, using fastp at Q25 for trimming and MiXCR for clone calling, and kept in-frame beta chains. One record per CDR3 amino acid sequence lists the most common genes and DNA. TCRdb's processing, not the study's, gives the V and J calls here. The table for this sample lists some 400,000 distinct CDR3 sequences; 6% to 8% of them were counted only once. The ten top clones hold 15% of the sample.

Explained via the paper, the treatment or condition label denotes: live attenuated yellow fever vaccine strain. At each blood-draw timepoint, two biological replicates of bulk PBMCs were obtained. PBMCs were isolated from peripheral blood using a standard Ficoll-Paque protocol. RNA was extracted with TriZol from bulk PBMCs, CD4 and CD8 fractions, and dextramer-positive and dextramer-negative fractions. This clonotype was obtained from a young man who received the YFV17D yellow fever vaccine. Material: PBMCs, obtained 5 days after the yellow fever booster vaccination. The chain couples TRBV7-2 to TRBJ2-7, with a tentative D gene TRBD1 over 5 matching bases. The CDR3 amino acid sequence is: CASSRGHHSYEQYF. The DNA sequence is TGTGCCAGCAGCCGAGGACACCACTCCTACGAGCAGTACTTC.